This TCR beta chain is from a study of Tregs in tolerant kidney transplant recipients. General study points: The most relevant donor-specific Treg TCRbeta repertoire apparently came from expansion with activated donor B cells. This study did not directly address biological reproducibility. For some patients, primers changed over time, blocking nucleotide-level comparison.

Unstimulated regulatory T cells (CD4+CD25+CD127-), CD4+CD25- non-regulatory cells, CD4 and CD8 cells were FACS-sorted from thawed PBMCs. The CDR3 totals 15 residues. The V gene's germline CDR1 is DFQATT and CDR2 SNEGSKA (reference sequence). Trimming removed 1 base from V and 0 bases from J; junction bases left unmatched: 4. The table came from immunoSEQ multiplex PCR; TCRdb's copy has only in-frame clones and leaves some out. The sample shows approximately 52,000 clones, and about 0.85% sits with its ten largest clones. As for this clone: Its specificity is unknown. From the germline J gene comes the end of the CDR3, since the read stops 3 residues before it.

The specimen comprised CD4+ T cells from blood, sampled before the transplant. This TCR came from a human donor who received a combined kidney and bone marrow transplant. The genes are TRBV20-1 and TRBJ2-7; 9 bases match TRBD1. The CDR3 sequence: CSARVPGQGSYEQYF. CDR3 DNA (partial): TGCAGTGCTAGAGTACCGGGACAGGGCTCCTACGAG.